Listed below are T cell receptor beta chains from one sample, sequenced in a study of tumor-infiltrating lymphocytes in localized non-small cell lung cancer. TCRdb keeps only in-frame clones here, not all; method: immunoSEQ multiplex PCR. The data hold about 12,000 clones, with under 90% observed a single time. Sequencing was carried out using lung tumor tissue. The source is a human donor with non-small cell lung cancer. Both conserved end residues are part of each CDR3. D genes are given only for firm matches. Where a row states a size, it is once, few, many or the class of an expanded clone; other rows omit it.

j_call | v_call | d_call | clone_size | cdr3_nt | cdr3_aa
TRBJ2-1 | TRBV19 | - | - | TGTGCCAGTAGTATGGGGTCTAATTACAATGAGCAGTTCTTC | CASSMGSNYNEQFF
TRBJ2-3 | TRBV28 | TRBD2 | once | TGTGCCAGCAGTTTGCGGGAGGTTCCGGGAGATACGCAGTATTTT | CASSLREVPGDTQYF
TRBJ2-2 | TRBV6-6 | TRBD1 | - | TGTGCCAGCAGTTATCAGGGACAGGGGCCCGGGGAGCTGTTTTTT | CASSYQGQGPGELFF
TRBJ1-3 | TRBV27 | - | - | TGTGCCAGCAGGACAGGCCCCTCTGGAAACACCATATATTTT | CASRTGPSGNTIYF
TRBJ2-3 | TRBV7-3 | - | once | TGTGCCAGCAGCTTAAACCCAGGGATGGGCACAGATACGCAGTATTTT | CASSLNPGMGTDTQYF
TRBJ2-5 | TRBV6-1 | - | - | TGTGCCAGCAGTGAAGGGGTCCTTCCAGAGACCCAGTACTTC | CASSEGVLPETQYF
TRBJ1-1 | TRBV19 | - | - | TGTGCCAGTAGTATAGTAGGCAGGGGAAACACTGAAGCTTTCTTT | CASSIVGRGNTEAFF
TRBJ2-2 | TRBV10-1 | - | few | TGCGCCAGCAGTGAGGGAGGGCACGGCACCGGGGAGCTGTTTTTT | CASSEGGHGTGELFF
TRBJ1-1 | TRBV4-1 | TRBD1 | - | TGCGCCAGCAGCCAAGCCGACAGGGTAACGAACACTGAAGCTTTCTTT | CASSQADRVTNTEAFF
TRBJ2-5 | TRBV7-6 | TRBD2 | - | TGTGCCAGCAGCGCCACGGTTAGCGGGAGGGGTCTAGAGACCCAGTACTTC | CASSATVSGRGLETQYF
TRBJ1-4 | TRBV28 | TRBD1 | once | TGTGCCAGCAGTTTGCGCTCCGGGACAGGAGAAAAACTGTTTTTT | CASSLRSGTGEKLFF
TRBJ2-1 | TRBV5-1 | - | - | TGCGCCAGCAGCTCCGGGACTTCTCATGAGCAGTTCTTC | CASSSGTSHEQFF
TRBJ2-1 | TRBV2 | TRBD2 | - | TGTGCCAGCAGTGAGGGCCTAGCGGGAGGATTAATTTCCTACAATGAGCAGTTCTTC | CASSEGLAGGLISYNEQFF
TRBJ2-5 | TRBV25-1 | TRBD1 | - | TGTGCCAGCGGGGGACAGGGGGCGAGGGAGACCCAGTACTTC | CASGGQGARETQYF
TRBJ1-2 | TRBV19 | - | - | TGTGCCAGTAGCGTCTCGGGTCCCGAAAACTATGGCTACACCTTC | CASSVSGPENYGYTF
TRBJ2-3 | TRBV9 | - | few | TGTGCCAGCAGCGTACGGGGCCAGCAGGGAGATACGCAGTATTTT | CASSVRGQQGDTQYF
TRBJ2-7 | TRBV18 | - | - | TGTGCCAGCCTGTCCTCGCAGGGGTTAGGGGAGCAGTACTTC | CASLSSQGLGEQYF
TRBJ2-1 | TRBV19 | TRBD2 | once | TGTGCCAGTACCTCCTCTTGGTCTAGCGGGAGAAATGAGCAGTTCTTC | CASTSSWSSGRNEQFF
TRBJ2-6 | TRBV6-6 | - | - | TGTGCCAGCAGTTACTCCCCCTCTGGGGCCAACGTCCTGACTTTC | CASSYSPSGANVLTF
TRBJ1-1 | TRBV5-6 | TRBD1 | - | TGTGCCAGCAGCTGGTTTGCTCCGGGACAGGGAAGCACTGAAGCTTTCTTT | CASSWFAPGQGSTEAFF
TRBJ2-7 | TRBV7-9 | TRBD1 | - | TGTGCCAGCAGCTTAGTATCCGGGACAGCCCCTCGCGAGCAGTACTTC | CASSLVSGTAPREQYF
TRBJ2-5 | TRBV10-3 | - | - | TGTGCCATCAGTGAGTGGGGGGGCGCGGAGACCCAGTACTTC | CAISEWGGAETQYF
TRBJ2-5 | TRBV11-2 | TRBD2 | - | TGTGCCAGCAGTTCTAGACTAGCCAAACAAGAGACCCAGTACTTC | CASSSRLAKQETQYF
TRBJ2-7 | TRBV6-6 | - | once | TGTGCCAGCAGTTACCGTCAGGCCCTCTACGAGCAGTACTTC | CASSYRQALYEQYF
TRBJ2-1 | TRBV14 | - | - | TGTGCCAGCAGCACACACAGGGTTTTCTCGGGTGTGGGGGAGCAGTTCTTC | CASSTHRVFSGVGEQFF
TRBJ2-7 | TRBV25-1 | - | - | TGTGCCAGCAGGCCGGGAATCGGGACCTACGAGCAGTACTTC | CASRPGIGTYEQYF
TRBJ1-2 | TRBV27 | - | - | - | CASSFGPGSGLLTF
TRBJ2-7 | TRBV21-1 | - | - | TGTGCCAGCAGCAAAAAGGGTTGGGGACTAGCGGGAGGCGTCTACGAGCAGTACTTC | CASSKKGWGLAGGVYEQYF
TRBJ2-1 | TRBV28 | - | once | TGTGCCAGCAGTCCCCTCCGGACAGTCAGGCCCTACAATGAGCAGTTCTTC | CASSPLRTVRPYNEQFF
TRBJ2-3 | TRBV6-5 | - | - | TGTGCCAGCAGTAAACAGAGCACAGATACGCAGTATTTT | CASSKQSTDTQYF
TRBJ2-3 | TRBV5-6 | TRBD2 | - | TGTGCCAGCAGCCCGGGACTAGCGGGTGACACAGATACGCAGTATTTT | CASSPGLAGDTDTQYF
TRBJ2-5 | TRBV11-2 | - | - | TGTGCCAGCAGCTCCTATCGGGACTCCCAAGAGACCCAGTACTTC | CASSSYRDSQETQYF
TRBJ1-2 | TRBV28 | - | - | TGTGCCAGCAGCTCAAGGCTTGGCTACACCTTC | CASSSRLGYTF
TRBJ1-2 | TRBV30 | - | once | TGTGCCCGACATACAGATTTAAAGGAAGGCTACACCTTC | CARHTDLKEGYTF
TRBJ2-3 | TRBV5-1 | TRBD1 | few | TGCGCCAGCAGCTCGGGACAGGGGTTGGATACGCAGTATTTT | CASSSGQGLDTQYF
TRBJ2-5 | TRBV5-6 | TRBD2 | - | TGTGCCAGCAGCTCGGGACTAGGAGGAGAGACCCAGTACTTC | CASSSGLGGETQYF
TRBJ2-5 | TRBV27 | TRBD1 | - | TGTGCCAGCAGTAATCCACAGGGGCGGGAGACCCAGTACTTC | CASSNPQGRETQYF
TRBJ2-7 | TRBV5-1 | TRBD1 | once | TGCGCCAGCAGCTTGGCCGGGGGACAGGGCGACGAGCAGTACTTC | CASSLAGGQGDEQYF
TRBJ2-1 | TRBV6-5 | - | - | TGTGCCAGCAGACCCGGGGGAGGAGATGAGCAGTTCTTC | CASRPGGGDEQFF
TRBJ2-7 | TRBV5-4 | - | - | TGTGCCAGCAGCTTTACAGGGTTTAAGGCCTACGAGCAGTACTTC | CASSFTGFKAYEQYF
TRBJ1-1 | TRBV30 | - | - | TGTGCCTGGAGCACGAAGGTTGGTCGGGCTTTCTTT | CAWSTKVGRAFF
TRBJ1-1 | TRBV5-4 | TRBD1 | - | TGTGCCAGCAGCTTGGGGGGGAACAGGGGGAACACTGAAGCTTTCTTT | CASSLGGNRGNTEAFF
TRBJ1-2 | TRBV9 | - | - | TGTGCCAGCAGCGTTCGACAGAGCGAGAACTATGGCTACACCTTC | CASSVRQSENYGYTF
TRBJ2-2 | TRBV28 | TRBD1 | - | TGTGCCAGCAGTTTAACAGGGGCGAGCGGGGAGCTGTTTTTT | CASSLTGASGELFF
TRBJ1-1 | TRBV7-9 | - | - | TGTGCCAGCAGCCTCCCGCCCCAGGCCTCGGGGACTGAAGCTTTCTTT | CASSLPPQASGTEAFF
TRBJ2-1 | TRBV21-1 | - | - | TGTGCCAGCAGCAAGGGACAAGACTACAATGAGCAGTTCTTC | CASSKGQDYNEQFF
TRBJ2-1 | TRBV5-1 | TRBD1 | - | TGCGCCAGCAGCTCCGGGACAGACTTTTACAATGAGCAGTTCTTC | CASSSGTDFYNEQFF
TRBJ2-2 | TRBV18 | TRBD2 | - | TGTGCCAGCTCACCCCGGGAGGGCACCGGGGAGCTGTTTTTT | CASSPREGTGELFF
TRBJ1-1 | TRBV6-4 | TRBD1 | - | TGTGCCAGCAGTGACGGGACAGGGGGCACTGAAGCTTTCTTT | CASSDGTGGTEAFF
TRBJ2-5 | TRBV30 | - | - | TGTGCCTGGAGAAACAGGGACAAAGAGACCCAGTACTTC | CAWRNRDKETQYF
TRBJ2-6 | TRBV9 | - | - | TGTGCCAGCAGCGCCCTGGGGGGGGCCAACGTCCTGACTTTC | CASSALGGANVLTF
TRBJ2-3 | TRBV9 | - | - | TGTGCCAGCAGCCTGGGGGGCCGGGGCACAGATACGCAGTATTTT | CASSLGGRGTDTQYF
TRBJ1-5 | TRBV19 | TRBD1 | - | TGTGCCAGTAGATTCGGGACAGTCGGCAATCAGCCCCAGCATTTT | CASRFGTVGNQPQHF